This T cell receptor (beta chain) is drawn from a study of blood T cell repertoires in COVID-19. Across the whole study: The study drew acute and convalescent COVID-19 samples from the United States, Italy and Spain. PBMCs, B-cell-depleted T cells, or T cells provided the cDNA or gDNA that made up the material.

As processed by the authors: For nucleated cells, counts were estimated from reference gene primer amplification. Sequencing was performed with immunoSEQ multiplex PCR; in TCRdb, only in-frame clones are kept and a portion is missing. V, J and clone size are those of that table, while D and trimming were read from the DNA. The table records tens of thousands of clones, less than 75% of them present only once. This clone has just a few counts. The CDR3 runs to 16 residues. Germline-derived CDR1 and CDR2 are LNHDA and SQIVND (reference sequence). The ends lost 2 bases at V and 8 bases at J; junction bases unmatched: 12.

The V gene is TRBV19, the J gene TRBJ1-2, with TRBD1 matching 9 bases. The receptor comes from a human donor in a cohort sampled during active or convalescent COVID-19. The specimen sequenced was peripheral blood. CDR3 sequence: CASSILGQGGRVGYTF. The CDR3 DNA reads TGTGCCAGTAGTATATTGGGACAGGGAGGTAGGGTCGGCTACACCTTC.